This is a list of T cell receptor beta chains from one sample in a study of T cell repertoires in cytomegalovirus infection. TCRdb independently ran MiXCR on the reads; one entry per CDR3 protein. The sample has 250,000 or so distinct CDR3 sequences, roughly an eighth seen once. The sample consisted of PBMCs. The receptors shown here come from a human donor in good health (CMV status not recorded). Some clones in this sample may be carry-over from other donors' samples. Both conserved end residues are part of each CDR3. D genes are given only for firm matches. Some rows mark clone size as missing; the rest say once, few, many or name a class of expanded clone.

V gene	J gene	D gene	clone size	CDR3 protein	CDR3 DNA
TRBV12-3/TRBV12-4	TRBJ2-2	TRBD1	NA	CASSRQGARTGELFF	TGTGCCAGCAGCCGACAGGGGGCGAGGACCGGGGAGCTGTTTTTT
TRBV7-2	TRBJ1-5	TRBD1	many	CASSLSTGLGNQPQHF	TGTGCCAGCAGCTTATCGACAGGGCTTGGCAATCAGCCCCAGCATTTT
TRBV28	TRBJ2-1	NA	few	CASSPRVIYNEQFF	TGTGCCAGCAGCCCAAGAGTAATCTACAATGAGCAGTTCTTC
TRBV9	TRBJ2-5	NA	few	CASSVGGLAEGAQYF	TGTGCCAGCAGCGTAGGAGGTCTAGCGGAGGGGGCCCAGTACTTC
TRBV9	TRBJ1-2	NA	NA	CASSVVAGQNYGYTF	TGTGCCAGCAGCGTAGTGGCGGGGCAGAACTATGGCTACACCTTC
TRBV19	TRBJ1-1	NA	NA	CASSMGRNTEAFF	TGTGCCAGTAGTATGGGGCGGAACACTGAAGCTTTCTTT
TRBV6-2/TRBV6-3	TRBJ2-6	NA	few	CASTRQSGANVLTF	TGTGCCAGCACCCGACAGTCTGGGGCCAACGTCCTGACTTTC
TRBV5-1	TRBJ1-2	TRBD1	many	CASSPGQAEVYGYTF	TGCGCCAGCAGCCCCGGACAGGCGGAGGTCTATGGCTACACCTTC
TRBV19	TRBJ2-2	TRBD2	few	CASGTTFTGELFF	TGCGCCTCCGGGACTACCTTCACCGGGGAGCTGTTTTTT
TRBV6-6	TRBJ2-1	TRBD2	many	CASSSGLAGGSEQFF	TGTGCCAGCAGTTCCGGACTAGCGGGGGGGAGTGAGCAGTTCTTC
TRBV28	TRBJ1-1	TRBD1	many	CASSLWTGRNTEAFF	TGTGCCAGCAGTCTTTGGACAGGACGGAACACTGAAGCTTTCTTT
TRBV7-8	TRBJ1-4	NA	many	CASSLVSGNEKLFF	TGTGCCAGCAGCTTAGTTTCAGGGAATGAAAAACTGTTTTTT
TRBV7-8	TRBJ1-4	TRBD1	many	CASSLRTGSSEKLFF	TGTGCCAGCAGCCTTAGGACAGGGAGTAGTGAAAAACTGTTTTTT
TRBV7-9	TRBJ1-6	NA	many	CASTDLSPLHF	TGTGCCAGCACAGACCTTTCACCCCTCCACTTT
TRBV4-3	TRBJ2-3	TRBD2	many	CASSQSGLAEADTQYF	TGCGCCAGCAGCCAGTCGGGACTAGCTGAGGCAGATACGCAGTATTTT
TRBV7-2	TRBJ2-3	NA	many	CASRLFDTQYF	TGTGCCAGCAGGTTGTTTGATACGCAGTATTTT
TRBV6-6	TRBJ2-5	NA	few	CASNIQAQETQYF	TGTGCCAGCAATATACAGGCCCAAGAGACCCAGTACTTC
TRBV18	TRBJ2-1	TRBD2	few	CASSPQGLAGVSYNEQFF	TGTGCCAGCTCACCTCAGGGACTAGCGGGAGTTTCCTACAATGAGCAGTTCTTC
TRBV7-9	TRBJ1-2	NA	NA	CASRSTGVGLDGYTF	TGTGCCAGCAGGAGTACGGGGGTCGGCTTGGACGGCTACACCTTC
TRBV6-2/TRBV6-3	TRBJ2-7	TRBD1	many	CASRIRGTGDYEQYF	TGTGCCAGCAGAATACGGGGGACAGGGGATTACGAGCAGTACTTC
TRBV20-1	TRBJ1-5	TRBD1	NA	CSAVTGVGQPQHF	TGCAGTGCCGTGACAGGGGTGGGTCAGCCCCAGCATTTT
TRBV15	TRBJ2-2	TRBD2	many	CATSTRRLAGTGELFF	TGTGCCACCAGCACCCGGCGGCTAGCGGGCACCGGGGAGCTGTTTTTT
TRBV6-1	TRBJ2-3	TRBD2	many	CAITAAPPGLADSTDTQYF	TGTGCCATTACAGCGGCCCCCCCGGGACTAGCGGACAGCACAGATACGCAGTATTTT
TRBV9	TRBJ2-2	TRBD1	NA	CASKGTGVGGELFF	TGTGCCAGCAAAGGGACAGGGGTTGGCGGGGAGCTGTTTTTT
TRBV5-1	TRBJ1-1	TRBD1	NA	CASSLDGQGREAFF	TGCGCCAGCAGCTTGGACGGACAGGGTCGGGAAGCTTTCTTT
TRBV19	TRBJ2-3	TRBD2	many	CASSLPTSGISTDTQYF	TGTGCCAGTAGTCTCCCGACTAGCGGAATTAGCACAGATACGCAGTATTTT
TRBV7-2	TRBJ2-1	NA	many	CASSFIEEQFF	TGTGCCAGCAGCTTTATAGAAGAGCAGTTCTTC
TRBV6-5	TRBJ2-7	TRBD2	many	CASSYSSGGAGEQYF	TGTGCCAGCAGTTATTCTAGCGGGGGGGCGGGCGAGCAGTACTTC
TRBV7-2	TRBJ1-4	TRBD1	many	CASSLRLTGVNEKLFF	TGTGCCAGCAGCCTAAGGCTTACAGGGGTTAATGAAAAACTGTTTTTT
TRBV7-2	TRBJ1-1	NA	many	CASSLATGNTEAFF	TGTGCCAGCAGCTTAGCGACAGGGAACACTGAAGCTTTCTTT
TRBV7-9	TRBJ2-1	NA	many	CASSSFGTGIRNEQFF	TGTGCCAGCAGCTCCTTCGGGACGGGGATTCGGAATGAGCAGTTCTTC
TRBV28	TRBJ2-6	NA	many	CAVQDNGANVLTF	TGTGCCGTCCAGGATAATGGGGCCAACGTCCTGACTTTC
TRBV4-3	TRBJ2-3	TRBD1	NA	CASSRDSGGTDTQYF	TGCGCCAGCAGCCGGGACAGTGGAGGTACAGATACGCAGTATTTT